This T cell receptor beta chain was identified in a study of OX40 agonist ivuxolimab in advanced cancers. About the research overall: Patients were treated with ivuxolimab, an agonistic anti-OX40 (CD134) antibody. Earlier treatment with anti-PD-1, anti-PD-L1 or anti-CTLA-4 was permitted, and 35% to 45% had received some. Two patients with cutaneous melanoma and one with hepatocellular carcinoma, three in total, showed partial responses. Study outcomes and limitations: Relative to CD4+, CD8+ T cells held more expanded clones on average.

Some clones are missing from TCRdb's copy, which holds only in-frame ones; the method was immunoSEQ multiplex PCR. Seen here are approximately 44,000 clones, 85% to 95% observed once, and the top ten hold nearly 15%. Note on this clone: The antigen remains undetermined.

This receptor was taken from an adult with an advanced solid tumor such as melanoma, head and neck, liver or kidney cancer. The source was CD4+ or CD8+ T cells sorted from blood, collected in a trial of the OX40 agonist ivuxolimab.

CDR3 in amino acids: CASSSLFQGGRTEAFF. CDR3 DNA sequence: TGTGCCAGCAGCTCCTTATTTCAGGGTGGGAGGACTGAAGCTTTCTTT. The chain employs TRBV11-2 and TRBJ1-1, with D tentatively TRBD1 (5 bases). There are 16 residues in the CDR3. CDR1 and CDR2 (germline): SGHAT, FQNNGV. V was trimmed by 4 bases and J by 5 bases, leaving 20 bases between them.